Ten or more counts support the clone carrying this T cell receptor (beta chain). This sample stems from a study of T-cell reconstitution after alpha-beta-depleted transplantation in children. The CDR3 is 16 amino acids. Germline V CDR1 and CDR2: KGHSH, LQKENI. The trim removed 1 base at V and 2 bases at J, leaving 0 bases unmatched. It was with unique molecular identifiers that the TCRbeta library was prepared. TCRdb independently ran MiXCR on the PCR reads; one entry per CDR3 protein. The sample includes fewer than 120,000 distinct CDR3 sequences, about 9.3% of them seen just once. The material was PBMCs from the stem cell graft donor, obtained from the stem cell graft. The clonotype originates from a human donor who donated a stem cell graft to a child with acute lymphoblastic leukemia. The chain joins TRBV18 to TRBJ2-2, with 11 bases identical to TRBD1. The CDR3 loop is CASSPRTGGNTGELFF. The DNA of the CDR3 is TGTGCCAGCTCACCACGGACAGGGGGCAACACCGGGGAGCTGTTTTTT.